This is a list of T cell receptor beta chains from one sample in a study of cytomegalovirus exposure and HLA in healthy donors. Assay: immunoSEQ multiplex PCR; the TCRdb copy retains only in-frame clones and omits some. The top ten hold 13% to 15% of the sample, which has roughly 190,000 clones, approximately 80% seen once. Sample: PBMCs. These receptors were obtained from a woman younger than 45 in good health and CMV-seropositive. The CDR3 runs from the conserved cysteine through the conserved F or W. The order of the fields is J gene, clone size, D gene, V gene, CDR3 protein, CDR3 DNA. A D gene is named only where the DNA matches it firmly. Some rows have no size entry. The others give once, few or many, or a class for an expanded clone.

TRBJ2-1 | . | TRBD1 | TRBV5-1 | CASSSGQGAWNEQFF | TGCGCCAGCAGCTCAGGGCAGGGGGCCTGGAATGAGCAGTTCTTC
TRBJ2-3 | few | . | TRBV27 | CASSLTSTDTQYF | TGTGCCAGCAGTCTGACTAGCACAGATACGCAGTATTTT
TRBJ1-6 | few | . | TRBV2 | CASSERQGSNSPLHF | TGTGCCAGCAGTGAACGGCAGGGATCCAATTCACCCCTCCACTTT
TRBJ1-5 | . | TRBD1 | TRBV23-1 | CASILDRDQPQHF | TGCGCCAGCATCTTGGACAGGGATCAGCCCCAGCATTTT
TRBJ2-7 | . | TRBD2 | TRBV11-2 | CASSLGLAGGLGHEQYF | TGTGCCAGCAGCTTAGGGCTAGCGGGAGGTCTCGGCCACGAGCAGTACTTC
TRBJ2-3 | . | . | TRBV28 | CASTPMIGPLGGTDTQYF | TGTGCCAGCACCCCCATGATAGGCCCTTTAGGAGGTACAGATACGCAGTATTTT
TRBJ2-1 | once | TRBD2 | TRBV4-3 | CASSQTTSGIWNEQFF | TGCGCCAGCAGCCAGACGACTAGCGGGATTTGGAATGAGCAGTTCTTC
TRBJ1-2 | once | TRBD1 | TRBV10-3 | CAINTPRDRGTDFYGYTF | TGTGCCATCAATACCCCACGGGACAGGGGGACCGATTTCTATGGCTACACCTTC
TRBJ2-5 | . | TRBD1 | TRBV11-2 | CASSPDRVRETQYF | TGTGCCAGCAGCCCCGACAGGGTGAGGGAGACCCAGTACTTC
TRBJ2-7 | . | . | TRBV11-2 | CASSTTTGSYEQYF | TGTGCCAGCAGCACTACGACAGGCTCCTACGAGCAGTACTTC
TRBJ2-7 | . | . | TRBV30 | CAWSPGFYEQYF | TGTGCCTGGAGTCCCGGTTTCTACGAGCAGTACTTC
TRBJ2-1 | . | TRBD2 | TRBV5-1 | CASSEGLAGGVEQFF | TGCGCCAGCAGCGAAGGACTAGCGGGGGGGGTTGAGCAGTTCTTC
TRBJ2-7 | . | TRBD1 | TRBV19 | CASTPTGQGSHEQYF | TGTGCCAGTACCCCGACGGGACAGGGCTCCCACGAGCAGTACTTC
TRBJ1-1 | . | TRBD1 | TRBV5-4 | CASSRGQMNTEAFF | TGTGCCAGCAGCCGGGGACAGATGAACACTGAAGCTTTCTTT
TRBJ2-6 | . | . | TRBV9 | CASSVGVQASGANVLTF | TGTGCCAGCAGCGTAGGGGTACAGGCCTCTGGGGCCAACGTCCTGACTTTC
TRBJ2-2 | . | . | TRBV19 | CASSDYTTGELFF | TGTGCCAGCTCGGACTACACAACCGGGGAGCTGTTTTTT
TRBJ2-7 | . | . | TRBV4-2 | CASSQDRNSQYF | TGTGCCAGCAGCCAAGACAGGAACAGCCAGTACTTC
TRBJ1-3 | . | . | TRBV6-5 | CASSGGEGGNTIYF | TGTGCCAGCAGTGGAGGAGAAGGAGGAAACACCATATATTTT
TRBJ1-2 | few | . | TRBV5-1 | CARRVLDYGYTF | TGCGCCAGGAGGGTGTTGGACTATGGCTACACCTTC
TRBJ1-3 | . | . | TRBV6-5 | CASSSSTASGNTIYF | .
TRBJ1-2 | few | . | TRBV27 | CASSEDNNYGYTF | TGTGCCAGCAGTGAGGACAATAACTATGGCTACACCTTC
TRBJ2-7 | . | TRBD1 | TRBV27 | CASSPRDRAYEQYF | TGTGCCAGCAGTCCCCGGGACAGGGCCTACGAGCAGTACTTC
TRBJ2-3 | once | . | TRBV5-1 | CASRSAGASTDTQYF | TGCGCCAGCAGGTCGGCGGGGGCGAGCACAGATACGCAGTATTTT
TRBJ2-7 | . | . | TRBV10-3 | CAISESTHRTRTYEQYF | TGTGCCATCAGTGAGTCGACCCACAGGACAAGAACCTACGAGCAGTACTTC
TRBJ1-5 | . | . | TRBV7-2 | CASSLGGSSNQPQHF | TGTGCCAGCAGCTTAGGAGGATCTAGCAATCAGCCCCAGCATTTT
TRBJ1-2 | . | TRBD1 | TRBV19 | CASSMEQGSYGYTF | TGTGCCAGTAGTATGGAACAGGGGAGCTATGGCTACACCTTC
TRBJ1-1 | once | . | TRBV15 | CATSRATGSTEAFF | TGTGCCACCAGCAGGGCTACGGGGTCCACTGAAGCTTTCTTT
TRBJ2-4 | few | . | TRBV27 | CASSLFSGDAKNIQYF | TGTGCCAGCAGTTTATTTTCAGGGGATGCCAAAAACATTCAGTACTTC
TRBJ2-2 | . | TRBD2 | TRBV5-1 | CASTPLRGGAGQSGELFF | TGCGCCAGCACCCCACTCCGGGGGGGGGCAGGGCAATCAGGGGAGCTGTTTTTT
TRBJ1-1 | once | . | TRBV4-1 | CASSLQKITEAFF | TGCGCCAGCAGCCTCCAGAAAATCACTGAAGCTTTCTTT
TRBJ2-1 | . | . | TRBV2 | CASSELEGQPYNEQFF | TGTGCCAGCAGTGAATTGGAGGGACAGCCCTACAATGAGCAGTTCTTC
TRBJ2-3 | . | TRBD1 | TRBV30 | CAWSVRGGGTDTQYF | TGTGCCTGGAGTGTACGAGGGGGCGGCACAGATACGCAGTATTTT
TRBJ1-3 | few | . | TRBV11-3 | CASSYQANTIYF | TGTGCCAGCAGCTACCAGGCAAACACCATATATTTT
TRBJ2-7 | . | . | TRBV11-2 | CASSLVSGDYEQYF | TGTGCCAGCAGCTTAGTATCAGGGGACTACGAGCAGTACTTC
TRBJ2-4 | . | TRBD2 | TRBV13 | CASSPSIGRAVNIQYF | TGTGCCAGCAGCCCCTCCATCGGGAGGGCTGTGAACATTCAGTACTTC
TRBJ2-5 | . | TRBD2 | TRBV7-9 | CASSLNWRGGQETQYF | TGTGCCAGCAGCTTAAATTGGCGGGGGGGGCAAGAGACCCAGTACTTC
TRBJ1-2 | . | . | TRBV28 | CASSWGQNNYGYTF | TGTGCCAGCAGTTGGGGCCAGAATAACTATGGCTACACCTTC
TRBJ1-2 | . | . | TRBV5-1 | CASSLFPGEHGYTF | TGCGCCAGCAGCTTGTTCCCGGGGGAGCATGGCTACACCTTC
TRBJ2-1 | . | . | TRBV5-1 | CASSLAGDEQFF | TGCGCCAGCAGCTTGGCCGGGGATGAGCAGTTCTTC
TRBJ2-1 | . | TRBD1 | TRBV7-6 | CASSFEQGNEQFF | TGTGCCAGCAGCTTTGAACAGGGGAATGAGCAGTTCTTC
TRBJ2-5 | . | . | TRBV5-1 | CASTRTRGQETQYF | TGCGCCAGCACCCGTACAAGGGGGCAAGAGACCCAGTACTTC
TRBJ1-1 | once | . | TRBV7-8 | CASILRGNRDTEAFF | TGTGCCAGCATCTTACGTGGAAACAGGGACACTGAAGCTTTCTTT
TRBJ2-3 | once | TRBD1 | TRBV5-6 | CASSSPRQGPTDTQYF | TGTGCCAGCAGCTCTCCCAGACAGGGCCCCACAGATACGCAGTATTTT
TRBJ2-7 | . | TRBD2 | TRBV28 | CASSLGYGGGYEQYF | TGTGCCAGCAGTTTAGGGTATGGGGGGGGATACGAGCAGTACTTC
TRBJ1-5 | . | TRBD1 | TRBV27 | CASSPYTGDPDQPQHF | TGTGCCAGCAGTCCCTACACAGGGGATCCGGATCAGCCCCAGCATTTT
TRBJ2-3 | . | TRBD2 | TRBV4-3 | CANCREAGGAWGDTQYF | TGCGCCAACTGTCGTGAAGCGGGAGGGGCCTGGGGAGATACGCAGTATTTT
TRBJ2-2 | . | TRBD2 | TRBV4-2 | CASSQINPGTSGGADTGELFF | TGTGCCAGCAGCCAAATTAATCCCGGGACTAGCGGGGGGGCCGACACCGGGGAGCTGTTTTTT
TRBJ2-4 | . | TRBD2 | TRBV14 | CASSQGRADNVAKNIQYF | TGTGCCAGCAGCCAGGGGAGGGCCGATAACGTAGCCAAAAACATTCAGTACTTC
TRBJ2-7 | few | TRBD2 | TRBV11-3 | CASSFEGLAGGLGYEQYF | TGTGCCAGCAGCTTTGAGGGACTAGCGGGAGGTTTGGGATACGAGCAGTACTTC
TRBJ2-7 | . | TRBD1 | TRBV27 | CASSTRDREEEEQYF | TGTGCCAGCAGTACGCGGGACAGGGAAGAAGAAGAGCAGTACTTC
TRBJ1-5 | . | . | TRBV19 | CASSIGGNQPQHF | TGTGCCAGTAGTATAGGAGGAAATCAGCCCCAGCATTTT
TRBJ2-2 | . | . | TRBV5-1 | CATKEGSHTGELFF | TGCGCCACCAAGGAGGGCAGCCACACCGGGGAGCTGTTTTTT
TRBJ1-5 | . | . | TRBV6-1 | CASIGGASNQPQHF | TGTGCCAGCATTGGGGGGGCTAGCAATCAGCCCCAGCATTTT
TRBJ1-4 | . | TRBD1 | TRBV13 | CASSLGAGGEKLFF | TGTGCCAGCAGCTTAGGCGCAGGGGGAGAAAAACTGTTTTTT
TRBJ2-7 | . | TRBD1 | TRBV15 | CATSQDREWTGEQYF | TGTGCCACCAGCCAAGACAGGGAATGGACGGGGGAGCAGTACTTC
TRBJ2-1 | . | TRBD2 | TRBV28 | CASTPSGRNEQFF | TGTGCCAGCACCCCGAGCGGGAGAAATGAGCAGTTCTTC
TRBJ2-7 | . | . | TRBV2 | CASSNDNEQYF | TGTGCCAGCAGTAATGACAACGAGCAGTACTTC
TRBJ1-1 | few | . | TRBV9 | CASSAMTGEAFF | TGTGCCAGCAGCGCAATGACAGGTGAAGCTTTCTTT
TRBJ2-5 | . | . | TRBV5-4 | CASSLSETQYF | TGTGCCAGCAGCTTAAGCGAGACCCAGTACTTC